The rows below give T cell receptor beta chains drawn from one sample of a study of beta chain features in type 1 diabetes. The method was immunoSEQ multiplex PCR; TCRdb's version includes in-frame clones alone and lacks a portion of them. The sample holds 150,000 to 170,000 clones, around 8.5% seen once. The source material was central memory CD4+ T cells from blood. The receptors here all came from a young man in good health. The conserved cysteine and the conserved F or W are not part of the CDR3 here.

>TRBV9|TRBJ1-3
ASARDILSSGNTIY
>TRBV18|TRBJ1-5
ASSPSAVSWSNQPQH
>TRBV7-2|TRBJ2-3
ASSGGQSPSTDTQY
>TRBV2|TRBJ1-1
ASTQDGQGNEAF
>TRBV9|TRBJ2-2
ASSVSGLHNTGELF
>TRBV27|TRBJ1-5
ASMELLGEPQH
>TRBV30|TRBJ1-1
AWSRGGRRGEAF
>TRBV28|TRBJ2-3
ASKTTSTDTQY
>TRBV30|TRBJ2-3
AWSGGRGTDTQY
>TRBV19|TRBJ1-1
ASSIQANTEAF
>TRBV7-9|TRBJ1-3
ASSLVGAGNTIY
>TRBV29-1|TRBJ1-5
SVGGIDQPQH
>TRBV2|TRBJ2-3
ASSGPATSTDTQY
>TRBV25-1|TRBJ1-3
ASSEGGVGSRNTIY
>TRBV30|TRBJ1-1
ATKGHLNTEAF
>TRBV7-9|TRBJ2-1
ASSSSGGPGEQF
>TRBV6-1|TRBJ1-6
ASRLQGANSPLH
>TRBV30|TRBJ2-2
AHQAVAGGLRGTGELF
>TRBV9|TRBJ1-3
ASSERAGFLNTIY
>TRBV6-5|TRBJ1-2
ASSYHRDRDFGYT
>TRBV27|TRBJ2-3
ASSSRTEGAGDTQY
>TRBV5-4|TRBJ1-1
ASSAEGARRTEAF
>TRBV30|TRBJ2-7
ACEMVREGVQYEQY
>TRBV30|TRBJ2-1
AWSADRGPYNEQF
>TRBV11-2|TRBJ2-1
ASSLGLPGGEQF
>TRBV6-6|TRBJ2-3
ASSPDADTQY
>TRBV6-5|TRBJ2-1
ASSSVQGAYNEQF
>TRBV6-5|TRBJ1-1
ASNTGRWNTEAF
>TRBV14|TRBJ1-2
ASSQDFGTAGYGYT